The sequence of this T cell receptor (beta chain) was determined in a study of blood T cells in healthy people across ages. The wider study: Roughly one uniquely barcoded beta molecule per two T cells was captured.

Per germline, CDR1 SEHNR and CDR2 FQNEAQ (reference sequence). The CDR3 length is 15 residues. The sample holds a few counts of this clonotype. A much bigger clone sits one base away, suggesting this may be a read error. A sample-barcoded 5' primer and a J-beta primer mix were used in a second PCR of roughly 7 to 11 cycles. One entry per CDR3 protein, called by TCRdb with MiXCR from the 5' RACE reads. The table includes 630,000 or so distinct CDR3 sequences, approximately 31% detected once. Each donor's blood draw was around 9.1 milliliters of peripheral blood. V usage is TRBV7-9 and J usage is TRBJ2-1; a possible D gene is TRBD1 (6 bases). The DNA matches TRBJ2-7 better at its end, which makes the J call doubtful. The specimen was blood. This sequence originates from a woman aged 80 or over in good health. The CDR3, as DNA: TGTGCCAGCAGCTTACAGCAGGGGTCCTACAATGAGCAGTACTTC. The encoded protein is CASSLQQGSYNEQYF.